This TCR beta chain originates from a study of blood T cells in healthy people across ages. PCR was performed a second time for about 6 to 11 cycles using a sample-barcoded 5' primer and a J-beta primer mix. Each CDR3 protein gets one entry after TCRdb re-called the 5' RACE reads with MiXCR. There are around 1.5 million distinct CDR3 sequences in the sample; roughly 32% occur only once, and approximately 11% lies in the top ten. Germline assignment: CDR1 DFQATT and CDR2 SNEGSKA (reference sequence). Between the trimmed V and J ends, which lost 0 bases and 2 bases, there was a span of 14 bases. The CDR3 runs 15 residues. Overall study results and limits: Diversity of TCR beta per million T cells declined in a roughly linear way with age. PBMCs that were unsorted prevented a conclusive naive versus antigen-experienced comparison.

A note on this clonotype: Its antigen remains unidentified.

The sample was blood. V and J are TRBV20-1 and TRBJ2-7; the D gene could be TRBD1 or TRBD2 (5 bases each). The source of this sequence is a woman in her twenties or thirties in good health. In DNA form, the CDR3 reads TGCAGTGCTAGAGAAGACGGGGACCGAACCTACGAGCAGTACTTC. Amino acids: CSAREDGDRTYEQYF.